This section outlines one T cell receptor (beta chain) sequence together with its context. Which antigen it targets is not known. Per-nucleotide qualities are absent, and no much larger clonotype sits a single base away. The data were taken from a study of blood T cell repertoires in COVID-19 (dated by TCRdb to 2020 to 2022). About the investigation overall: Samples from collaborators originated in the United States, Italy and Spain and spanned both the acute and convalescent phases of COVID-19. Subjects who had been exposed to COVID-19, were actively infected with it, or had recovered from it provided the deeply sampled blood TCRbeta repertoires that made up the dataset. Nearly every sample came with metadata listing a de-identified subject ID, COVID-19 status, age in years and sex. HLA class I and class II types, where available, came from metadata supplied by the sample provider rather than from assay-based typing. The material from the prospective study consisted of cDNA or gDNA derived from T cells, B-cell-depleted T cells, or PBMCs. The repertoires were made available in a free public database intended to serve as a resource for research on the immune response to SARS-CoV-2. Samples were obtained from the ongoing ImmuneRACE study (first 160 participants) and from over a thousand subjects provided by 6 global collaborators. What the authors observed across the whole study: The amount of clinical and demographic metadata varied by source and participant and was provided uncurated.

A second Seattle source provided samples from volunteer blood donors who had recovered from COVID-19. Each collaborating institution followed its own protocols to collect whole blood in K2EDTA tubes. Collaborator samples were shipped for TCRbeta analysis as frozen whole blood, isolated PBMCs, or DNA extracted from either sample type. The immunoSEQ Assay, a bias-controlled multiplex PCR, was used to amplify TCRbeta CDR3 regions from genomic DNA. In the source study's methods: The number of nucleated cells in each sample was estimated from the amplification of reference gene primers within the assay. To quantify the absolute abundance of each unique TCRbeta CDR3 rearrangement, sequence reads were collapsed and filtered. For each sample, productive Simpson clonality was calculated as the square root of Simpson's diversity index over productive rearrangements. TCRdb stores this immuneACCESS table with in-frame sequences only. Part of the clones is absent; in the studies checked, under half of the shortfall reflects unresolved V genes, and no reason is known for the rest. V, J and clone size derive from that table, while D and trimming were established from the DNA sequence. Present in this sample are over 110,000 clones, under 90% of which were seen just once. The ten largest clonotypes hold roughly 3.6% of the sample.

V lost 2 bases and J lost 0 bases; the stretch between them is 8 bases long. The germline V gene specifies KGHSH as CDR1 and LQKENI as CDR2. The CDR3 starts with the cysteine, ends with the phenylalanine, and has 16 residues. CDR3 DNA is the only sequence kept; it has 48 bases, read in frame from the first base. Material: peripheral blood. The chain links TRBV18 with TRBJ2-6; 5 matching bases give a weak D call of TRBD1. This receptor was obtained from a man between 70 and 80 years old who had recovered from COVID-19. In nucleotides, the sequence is TGTGCCAGCTCACCAGGGGCCTTCTCTGGGGCCAACGTCCTGACTTTC. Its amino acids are CASSPGAFSGANVLTF.